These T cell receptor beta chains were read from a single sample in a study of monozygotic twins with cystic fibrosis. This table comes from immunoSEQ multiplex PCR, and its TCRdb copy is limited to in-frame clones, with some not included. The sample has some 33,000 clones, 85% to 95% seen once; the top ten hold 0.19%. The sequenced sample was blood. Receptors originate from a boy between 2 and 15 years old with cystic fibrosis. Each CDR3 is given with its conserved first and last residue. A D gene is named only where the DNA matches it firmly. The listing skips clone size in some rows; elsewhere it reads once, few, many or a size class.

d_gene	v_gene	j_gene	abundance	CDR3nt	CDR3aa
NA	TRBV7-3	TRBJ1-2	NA	TGTGCCAGCAGCTTAGTCGGGACATATGGCTACACCTTC	CASSLVGTYGYTF
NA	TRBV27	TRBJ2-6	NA	TGTGCCAGCAAAGAATGGGGACACCTGCCCTCTGGGGCCAACGTCCTGACTTTC	CASKEWGHLPSGANVLTF
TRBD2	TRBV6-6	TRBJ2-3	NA	TGTGCCAGCAGCGGCCAGCGGGGGGCTAGCACAGATACGCAGTATTTT	CASSGQRGASTDTQYF
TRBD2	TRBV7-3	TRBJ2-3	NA	TGTGCCAGCAGCTTTGGACTAGCGGGGAGCACAGATACGCAGTATTTT	CASSFGLAGSTDTQYF
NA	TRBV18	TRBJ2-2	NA	TGTGCCAGCTCACCCAACGGCCACACCGGGGAGCTGTTTTTT	CASSPNGHTGELFF
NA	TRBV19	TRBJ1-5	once	TGTGCCAGTAGTCCCCAGGGCACGCACCATCAGCCCCAGCATTTT	CASSPQGTHHQPQHF
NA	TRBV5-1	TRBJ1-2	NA	TGCGCCAGCAGCCCGCGGGCGGGGGGGCTTAACTATGGCTACACCTTC	CASSPRAGGLNYGYTF
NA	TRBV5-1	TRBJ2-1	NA	TGCGCCAGCAGCTTTGTGGACCCTGGGTATGAGCAGTTCTTC	CASSFVDPGYEQFF
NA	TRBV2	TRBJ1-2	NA	TGTGCCAGCAAGCTTTCGGGGGCGGAGACCTATGGCTACACCTTC	CASKLSGAETYGYTF
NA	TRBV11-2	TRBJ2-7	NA	TGTGCCAGCAGCTTATCCCCCGAGCAGTACTTC	CASSLSPEQYF
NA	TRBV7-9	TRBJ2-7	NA	TGTGCCAGCAGCTTAAATTGGCAGGGGCGGAACTACGAGCAGTACTTC	CASSLNWQGRNYEQYF
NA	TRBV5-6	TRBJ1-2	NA	TGTGCCAGCAGCCCAATGACTGCCCCGGTGGATGGCTACACCTTC	CASSPMTAPVDGYTF
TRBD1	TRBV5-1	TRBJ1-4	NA	TGCGCCAGCCGACAGGGGGAAGAAAAACTGTTTTTT	CASRQGEEKLFF
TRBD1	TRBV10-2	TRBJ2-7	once	TGCGCCAGCAGTGAGGAGGTGGGACAGGGGCCAAGAACACCCTACGAGCAGTACTTC	CASSEEVGQGPRTPYEQYF
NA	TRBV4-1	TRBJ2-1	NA	TGCGCCAGCAGCCAAGATAACAGGGCCCGGTTCTTC	CASSQDNRARFF
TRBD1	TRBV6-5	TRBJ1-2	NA	TGTGCCAGCAGCCTAACAGGGGATGGCTACACCTTC	CASSLTGDGYTF
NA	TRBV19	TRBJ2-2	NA	TGTGCCAGTAGTATATATTTGGGGGACACCGGGGAGCTGTTTTTT	CASSIYLGDTGELFF
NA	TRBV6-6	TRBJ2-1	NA	TGTGCCAGCAGTTACGACCAGGTCAATGAGCAGTTCTTC	CASSYDQVNEQFF
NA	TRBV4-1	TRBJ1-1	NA	TGCGCCAGCACACCTCGAAGGGGGAACACTGAAGCTTTCTTT	CASTPRRGNTEAFF
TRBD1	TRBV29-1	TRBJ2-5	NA	TGCAGCGTCAGCCGGGACAGGGGTCAAGAGACCCAGTACTTC	CSVSRDRGQETQYF
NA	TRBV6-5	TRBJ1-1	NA	TGTGCCAGCAGTTACCTACCGAACACTGAAGCTTTCTTT	CASSYLPNTEAFF
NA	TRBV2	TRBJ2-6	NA	TGTGCCAGCAGTGAAGCGTTTGGGAGGAGGGGGGCCAACGTCCTGACTTTC	CASSEAFGRRGANVLTF
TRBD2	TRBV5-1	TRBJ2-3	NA	TGCGCCAGCAGCTTCATACCGGGACTAGGGGCAGATACGCAGTATTTT	CASSFIPGLGADTQYF
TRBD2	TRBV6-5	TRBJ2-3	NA	TGTGCCAGCAGTCTCCTAGCGGGGGGTGCAGATACGCAGTATTTT	CASSLLAGGADTQYF
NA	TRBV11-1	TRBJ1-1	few	TGTGCCAGCAGCCCGGGCCCCCGGGGCACTGAAGCTTTCTTT	CASSPGPRGTEAFF
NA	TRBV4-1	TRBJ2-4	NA	TGCGCCAGCAGCCAAGGAGAGGGGAGAGCCAAAAACATTCAGTACTTC	CASSQGEGRAKNIQYF
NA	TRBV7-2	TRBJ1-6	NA	TGTGCCAGCAGCAGGACTACGAGCTCCTATAATTCACCCCTCCACTTT	CASSRTTSSYNSPLHF
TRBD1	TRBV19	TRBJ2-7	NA	TGTGCCACGGCCGGGACAGGGGGCGGCGAGCAGTACTTC	CATAGTGGGEQYF
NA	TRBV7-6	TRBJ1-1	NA	TGTGCCAGCAGCTTAGCGGGGGCACCCCAGACCCCTGAAGCTTTCTTT	CASSLAGAPQTPEAFF
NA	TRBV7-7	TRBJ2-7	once	TGTGCTAGCAGCCCCTCCGGGGCTGCATACGAGCAGTACTTC	CASSPSGAAYEQYF
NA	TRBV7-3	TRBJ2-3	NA	TGTGCCAGCAGCTTAGCGGCGGGCGTATATACGCAGTATTTT	CASSLAAGVYTQYF
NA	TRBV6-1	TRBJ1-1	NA	TGTGCCAGCAACCTAAAAAGTGAAGCTTTCTTT	CASNLKSEAFF
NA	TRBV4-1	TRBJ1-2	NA	TGCGCCAGCAGCCAAGGGGAGATAAACTATGGCTACACCTTC	CASSQGEINYGYTF